This T cell receptor beta chain was recorded in a study of blood T cell repertoires in COVID-19. Study information: Some COVID-19 samples were acute and others convalescent; all came from the United States, Italy and Spain.

This table comes from immunoSEQ multiplex PCR, and its TCRdb copy is limited to in-frame clones, with some not included. The repertoire holds 140,000 to 150,000 clones, approximately 86% seen once, with 2.5% to 3% in the top ten. The CDR3 length is 14 residues. V shed 5 bases, J shed 4 bases, and the junction held 6 bases outside the gene matches. The V gene's germline CDR1 is KGHDR and CDR2 SFDVKD. The gene calls are TRBV24-1 and TRBJ1-2; 7 positions agree with TRBD1. This TCR was sampled from a middle-aged woman with active or convalescent COVID-19. The sequenced material came from peripheral blood. The CDR3 is CATSARQGAYGYTF. The CDR3 DNA sequence: TGTGCCACCAGTGCTAGACAGGGAGCCTATGGCTACACCTTC.